This TCR beta chain was identified in a study of blood T cell repertoires in COVID-19. Original methodology: The authors estimated nucleated cell counts from reference gene primer amplification. The table came from immunoSEQ multiplex PCR; TCRdb's copy has only in-frame clones and leaves some out. V and J calls and clone size follow that table, whereas D and trimming were derived from the DNA. The data show around 200,000 clones, more than 75% seen once. J lost 5 bases, V lost 5 bases, and 7 bases had no gene match. In germline, CDR1 is MDHEN, CDR2 SYDVKM. This CDR3 has 14 amino acids. This sequence originates from a woman aged 80 or over with acute or convalescent COVID-19. Sequenced material: peripheral blood. The chain combines TRBV28 with TRBJ1-2; 8 bases are a match to TRBD1. The DNA of the CDR3 is TGTGCCAGCAGTCAATGGACAGGGTTATATGGCTACACCTTC. This sequence encodes CASSQWTGLYGYTF.